Below, 29 T cell receptor beta chains from the same sample are listed, as sequenced in a study of PD-L1 blockade in urothelial cancer. Sequenced by immunoSEQ multiplex PCR; TCRdb stores in-frame clones only, minus some. The profile shows some 100,000 clones, approximately 90% of them singletons. Sequenced material: PBMCs, taken around atezolizumab (anti-PD-L1) treatment. The receptors originated from a woman at least 80 years old with urothelial cancer.

This clone was observed a few times. This chain uses TRBV27 with TRBJ2-2; no definite D call. V was trimmed by 1 base and J by 6 bases, leaving 9 bases between them. CDR3 size: 14 residues. Germline CDR1 and CDR2: MNHEY and SMNVEV (reference sequence). The CDR3 here is CASSLYCTSGELFF. Here the CDR3 DNA reads TGTGCCAGCAGTTTATACTGCACTTCCGGGGAGCTGTTTTTT.

CDR3 region: CASSLGGQGIYGYTF. CDR3 in DNA: TGTGCCAGCAGCTTGGGCGGACAGGGGATCTATGGCTACACCTTC. The V and J genes are TRBV5-5 and TRBJ1-2; 9 nucleotides line up with TRBD1. Germline lookup yields CDR1 SGHKS and CDR2 YYEKEE (reference sequence). There are 15 residues in the CDR3. Trimming cost V 0 bases and J 4 bases; bases outside gene matches: 4.

The V and J genes are TRBV6-1 and TRBJ2-3; weak D call: TRBD1 (5 bases). Trimming took off 4 bases at V and 1 base at J, with 15 bases between the two ends. Looked up from germline, CDR1 is MNHNS and CDR2 is SASEGT. The CDR3 loop spans 16 amino acids. Here the CDR3 reads CASSVTAGIRTDTQYF. The CDR3 DNA reads as TGTGCCAGCAGTGTTACCGCAGGGATTCGCACAGATACGCAGTATTTT.

The CDR3 here is CASSPTSGGTGETQYF. DNA for the CDR3: TGTGCCAGCAGCCCGACTAGCGGGGGGACGGGGGAGACCCAGTACTTC. The rearrangement uses TRBV9 and TRBJ2-5, with 13 bases aligning to TRBD2. Germline V gene data show CDR1 as SGDLS and CDR2 as YYNGEE. The ends lost 4 bases at V and 5 bases at J; junction bases unmatched: 8. This CDR3 is built from 16 residues.

V and J are TRBV5-1 and TRBJ1-4, with TRBD1 identical over 7 bases. There are 15 residues in the CDR3. Unmatched junction bases numbered 12, after V lost 6 bases and J lost 7 bases. Per the germline V gene, CDR1 is SGHRS and CDR2 is YFSETQ. The CDR3 protein is CASNPEGARGEKLFF. The CDR3, as DNA: TGCGCCAGCAACCCGGAGGGGGCGCGAGGTGAAAAACTGTTTTTT.

This clone was counted once. This chain joins TRBV12-5 and TRBJ2-2; a weak D match, TRBD1 (5 bases). CDR1 LGHNT and CDR2 FRNRAP come from the germline V gene. The CDR3 is made up of 14 amino acids. Trimming stripped 8 bases from V and 2 bases from J, with 12 bases between. The CDR3 coding sequence is TGTGCTAGTCCGTCACAGGAAAACACCGGGGAGCTGTTTTTT. It encodes CASPSQENTGELFF.

V is TRBV7-6 and J is TRBJ2-1; TRBD2 agrees at 8 bases. The CDR3 loop spans 15 amino acids. Germline CDR1 SGHVS, CDR2 FNYEAQ. The V segment lost 0 bases and the J segment 7 bases; nucleotides outside the gene matches: 5. CDR3 nucleotides: TGTGCCAGCAGCTTAGCGCGAGCGGGAGTGAATGAGCAGTTCTTC. This codes for CASSLARAGVNEQFF.

The genes are TRBV11-2 and TRBJ1-1; D gene ambiguous. Germline V gene sequence: CDR1 SGHAT, CDR2 FQNNGV. V gave up 2 bases and J gave up 7 bases, with 8 bases separating them. The CDR3 runs 12 residues. The DNA of the CDR3 is TGTGCCAGCAGCTTAAGTTTTAGTGAAGCTTTCTTT. Translating gives CASSLSFSEAFF.

This chain joins TRBV7-9 and TRBJ2-5, with 11 bases fitting TRBD2. Germline trimming cut 4 bases from V and 3 bases from J; bases unmatched to any gene: 4. CDR1 is SEHNR, CDR2 FQNEAQ, per germline (reference sequence). CDR3 size: 15 residues. DNA of the CDR3: TGTGCCAGCAGCTCTGCTAGCGGGGGGAAAGAGACCCAGTACTTC. Translated: CASSSASGGKETQYF.

The rearrangement uses TRBV2 and TRBJ2-4, with D maybe TRBD2 (6 bases). The CDR3 covers 15 residues. CDR1 SNHLY and CDR2 FYNNEI come from the germline V gene. V was shortened by 3 bases and J by 9 bases, with 18 bases between the two germline ends. CDR3 DNA: TGTGCCAGCAGTGAGGGACTTAGTGGAGTGGGCATTCAGTACTTC. It is translated as CASSEGLSGVGIQYF.

This clone was counted once. The rearrangement uses TRBV19 and TRBJ2-2, with 7 positions matching TRBD2. Germline V CDR1 and CDR2: LNHDA, SQIVND (reference sequence). This CDR3 is built from 15 residues. Trimming at V came to 3 bases and at J to 6 bases, leaving 7 bases not matched to a gene. The CDR3 DNA follows: TGTGCCAGTAGTATTAGGCGGGAGTTAGCCGGGGAGCTGTTTTTT. Translating it yields CASSIRRELAGELFF.

This clone was detected once. The rearrangement links TRBV2 to TRBJ2-2; 7 bases agree with TRBD1. CDR3 length: 15 amino acids. The germline V gene encodes CDR1 SNHLY and CDR2 FYNNEI. J gave up 0 bases and V 11 bases, and 9 bases lay outside the gene matches. CDR3 DNA: TGTGCCGGATTAGGACAGGAAACGAACACCGGGGAGCTGTTTTTT. The encoded protein is CAGLGQETNTGELFF. Full variable domain (remainder filled in from reference TRBV2 and TRBJ2-2): EPEVTQTPSHQVTQMGQEVILRCVPISNHLYFYWYRQILGQKVEFLVSFYNNEISEKSEIFDDQFSVERPDGSNFTLKIRSTKLEDSAMYFCAGLGQETNTGELFFGEGSRLTVL.

The CDR3 coding sequence is TGTGCCAGCAGCCCGCAGGGAACACTCACCTACAATGAGCAGTTCTTC. Protein product: CASSPQGTLTYNEQFF. V usage is TRBV14 and J usage is TRBJ2-1; D may be TRBD1 (5 bases). The germline gives CDR1 SGHDN, CDR2 FVKESK. Trimming cost V 4 bases and J 2 bases, with 15 bases left between them. This CDR3 is built from 16 residues. The entire variable domain, with the rest obtained from reference TRBV14 and TRBJ2-1, is as follows: EAGVTQFPSHSVIEKGQTVTLRCDPISGHDNLYWYRRVMGKEIKFLLHFVKESKQDESGMPNNRFLAERTGGTYSTLKVQPAELEDSGVYFCASSPQGTLTYNEQFFGPGTRLTVL.

The gene calls are TRBV10-1 and TRBJ2-5; D gene ambiguous. Deletions cut 4 bases from V and 0 bases from J, with 6 bases between. There are 13 residues in the CDR3. Per germline, CDR1 WNHNN and CDR2 SYGVQD (reference sequence). CDR3 DNA sequence: TGCGCCAGCAGTGTCGCGTACCAAGAGACCCAGTACTTC. Residues: CASSVAYQETQYF.

This chain connects TRBV5-1 to TRBJ2-2; 8 positions agree with TRBD2. J lost 1 base, V lost 4 bases, and 9 bases had no gene match. The CDR3 extends over 17 amino acids. The germline CDR1 and CDR2 sequences are SGHRS and YFSETQ. The CDR3 here is CASSPLGGAGNTGELFF. CDR3 in DNA: TGCGCCAGCAGCCCGCTCGGGGGGGCCGGGAACACCGGGGAGCTGTTTTTT.

The chain joins TRBV11-2 to TRBJ2-1, with 10 bases matching TRBD2. CDR3 length: 17 amino acids. CDR1 is SGHAT, CDR2 FQNNGV, per germline. The trim removed 5 bases at V and 5 bases at J, leaving 12 bases unmatched. The CDR3 here is CASSPVGPLAGHNEQFF. CDR3 nucleotide sequence: TGTGCCAGCAGCCCAGTGGGGCCACTAGCGGGGCACAATGAGCAGTTCTTC. Full variable domain (missing parts from reference TRBV11-2 and TRBJ2-1): EAGVAQSPRYKIIEKRQSVAFWCNPISGHATLYWYQQILGQGPKLLIQFQNNGVVDDSQLPKDRFSAERLKGVDSTLKIQPAKLEDSAVYLCASSPVGPLAGHNEQFFGPGTRLTVL.

The chain recombines TRBV23-1 with TRBJ1-5, with TRBD1 matching over 10 bases. TRBV23-1 has ORF status, its function being uncertain. The length of the CDR3 is 16 residues. V lost 7 bases and J lost 9; bases outside the gene matches: 15. The CDR3 region is CASKKHSGTGVSPQHF. CDR3 nucleotides: TGCGCCAGCAAAAAACACTCCGGGACAGGGGTGTCGCCCCAGCATTTT.

J is TRBJ2-3 and V is TRBV5-4, with a weak D call TRBD2 (7 bases). The V end lost 0 bases, the J end lost 4 bases, and 18 bases lay between the germline ends. The CDR3 loop spans 17 amino acids. The germline gives CDR1 SGHNT, CDR2 YYREEE (reference sequence). Here the CDR3 reads CASSLAKGGVSADTQYF. The CDR3 bases are TGTGCCAGCAGCTTGGCCAAGGGGGGGGTTTCTGCAGATACGCAGTATTTT. Filled out from reference TRBV5-4 and TRBJ2-3, the complete variable domain reads ETGVTQSPTHLIKTRGQQVTLRCSSQSGHNTVSWYQQALGQGPQFIFQYYREEENGRGNFPPRFSGLQFPNYSSELNVNALELDDSALYLCASSLAKGGVSADTQYFGPGTRLTVL.

J is TRBJ2-1 and V is TRBV28; D uncertain. This CDR3 spans 17 amino acids. Germline V gene sequence: CDR1 MDHEN, CDR2 SYDVKM. V lost 6 bases and J lost 3, with 21 bases in between. CDR3 bases: TGTGCCAGCAGCCCCAGGCCGTGGGTCGAAATCTACAATGAGCAGTTCTTC. It is translated as CASSPRPWVEIYNEQFF.

Written as DNA, the CDR3 is TGCGCCAGCAGCGATCGGACAGCAAACACCGGGGAGCTGTTTTTT. Its protein is CASSDRTANTGELFF. The chain joins TRBV5-1 to TRBJ2-2; D perhaps matches TRBD1 (6 bases). This CDR3 is built from 15 residues. Looked up from germline, CDR1 is SGHRS and CDR2 is YFSETQ. The V and J ends lost 4 bases and 2 bases respectively, with 12 bases between them.

The rearrangement joins TRBV7-3 to TRBJ2-5; possible D gene TRBD2, 6 bases. This CDR3 has 15 residues. Trimming removed 3 bases at V and 4 bases at J, with 15 bases between. Germline lookup yields CDR1 SGHTA and CDR2 FQGTGA. CDR3 in amino acids: CASSLQEGGGETQYF. The CDR3 DNA is TGTGCCAGCAGCTTGCAGGAGGGAGGCGGAGAGACCCAGTACTTC.

The chain couples TRBV6-6 to TRBJ1-5; no definite D call. Germline V gene sequence: CDR1 MNHNY, CDR2 SVGAGI (reference sequence). V was clipped by 4 bases and J by 3 bases, with 4 bases between them. This CDR3 has 12 amino acids. CDR3 amino acids: CASSLNNQPQHF. CDR3 DNA: TGTGCCAGCAGTTTAAACAATCAGCCCCAGCATTTT.

The chain combines TRBV9 with TRBJ2-2; D may be TRBD1 (5 bases). CDR1 and CDR2 from the germline V gene are SGDLS and YYNGEE. Trimming removed 6 bases at V and 6 bases at J, with 15 bases between. The CDR3 contains 14 residues. The CDR3 coding sequence is TGTGCCAGCAAAGGGGCCCTAACGGCCGGGGAGCTGTTTTTT. Its protein product is CASKGALTAGELFF.

This clone was detected only a few times. The chain recombines TRBV7-3 with TRBJ2-2; 7 bases are a match to TRBD2. CDR3 size: 15 residues. Per germline, CDR1 SGHTA and CDR2 FQGTGA. The ends lost 1 base at V and 4 bases at J; junction bases unmatched: 3. The CDR3 nucleotides are TGTGCCAGCAGCTTAAGCGGGGGTAGCACCGGGGAGCTGTTTTTT. Its translation is CASSLSGGSTGELFF.

This chain uses TRBV19 with TRBJ2-2, with TRBD2 identical over 7 bases. The V gene end was trimmed by 7 bases and the J gene end by 2 bases; junction bases not matched to a gene: 10. In germline, CDR1 is LNHDA, CDR2 SQIVND (reference sequence). The CDR3 runs to 16 residues. CDR3 sequence reads: CASNFPSGLNTGELFF. The CDR3 region has the DNA TGTGCCAGTAATTTTCCTAGCGGCCTTAACACCGGGGAGCTGTTTTTT.

The chain links TRBV2 to TRBJ2-7, with TRBD2 matching 11 bases. This CDR3 contains 15 residues. CDR1 is SNHLY and CDR2 is FYNNEI in the germline V gene. The ends lost 3 bases at V and 2 bases at J; junction bases unmatched: 3. DNA of the CDR3: TGTGCCAGCAGTGATGTAGCGGGAGGGACCTACGAGCAGTACTTC. It yields the protein CASSDVAGGTYEQYF.

In this sample, this clone turned up a few times. The CDR3 region is CASSVLPQGGYTF. CDR3 bases: TGTGCCAGCAGTGTTTTACCGCAGGGAGGCTACACCTTC. The J gene is TRBJ1-2, the V gene TRBV6-1; perhaps TRBD1 as D (5 bases). Germline loops: CDR1 MNHNS, CDR2 SASEGT. The CDR3 runs 13 residues. V lost 4 bases and J lost 8, with 14 bases in between.

This chain links TRBV30 with TRBJ2-7; 8 bases map to TRBD1. The CDR3 covers 13 residues. The trim removed 3 bases at V and 2 bases at J, leaving 3 bases unmatched. Germline assignment: CDR1 GTSNPN and CDR2 SVGIG (reference sequence). The CDR3 here is CAWRRTGTYEQYF. DNA for the CDR3: TGTGCCTGGAGACGGACAGGGACCTACGAGCAGTACTTC.

V usage is TRBV5-1 and J usage is TRBJ2-7; D is perhaps TRBD2 (6 bases). Germline CDR1 and CDR2: SGHRS and YFSETQ. V gave up 0 bases and J gave up 1 base, with 8 bases separating them. The CDR3 runs 14 residues. CDR3 protein: CASSLDGGSYEQYF. The DNA of the CDR3 is TGCGCCAGCAGCTTGGACGGGGGATCCTACGAGCAGTACTTC.